The T cell receptor beta chain described here comes from a study of blood T cell repertoires in COVID-19. Study overall: The samples span acute and convalescent COVID-19 from the United States, Italy and Spain.

Original analysis: By means of reference gene primer amplification, nucleated cell counts were estimated. This table comes from immunoSEQ multiplex PCR, and its TCRdb copy is limited to in-frame clones, with some not included. V and J calls and clone size come straight from that table; D and trimming were deduced from the DNA. The repertoire holds approximately 190,000 clones, with about 86% as singletons. CDR1 and CDR2 from the germline V gene are SGHNT and YYREEE (reference sequence). The CDR3 is made up of 16 amino acids. V was shortened by 2 bases and J by 2 bases, with 15 bases between the two germline ends. The age range of participants was about 18 to 100 years, with residence in about two dozen US areas.

The origin of this receptor is a woman aged 40 to 50 in a cohort exposed to, infected with or recovered from COVID-19 (not recorded which). The chain employs TRBV5-4 and TRBJ2-3, with D possibly being TRBD2 (5 bases). Material for sequencing was PBMCs or T cells enriched from blood (not recorded which). In nucleotides, the CDR3 is TGTGCCAGCAGCTTAGCGGAGGACCGCTTCACAGATACGCAGTATTTT. Its translation is CASSLAEDRFTDTQYF. The variable domain in full, completed from reference TRBV5-4 and TRBJ2-3, reads ETGVTQSPTHLIKTRGQQVTLRCSSQSGHNTVSWYQQALGQGPQFIFQYYREEENGRGNFPPRFSGLQFPNYSSELNVNALELDDSALYLCASSLAEDRFTDTQYFGPGTRLTVL.